These 13 T cell receptor beta chains were all obtained from the same sample, sequenced in a study of vaccination effects on CD4 cells after COVID-19 (dated by TCRdb to between 2021 and 2023). No cognate antigen is known for these TCRs. The library was produced with the immunoSEQ multiplex PCR assay. Imported from immuneACCESS, the table was reduced by TCRdb to in-frame sequences with V and J called. These copies leave out some clones; in studies compared against another copy, an unresolved V gene accounts for under half, and the cause of the remainder is not known. The table for this sample lists 65,000 to 90,000 clones; about 70% of them were counted only once. 2.5% to 3.5% of the sample is held by the ten biggest clonotypes. To identify antigen-specific CD4+ T cell clonotypes by their expansion, the ViraFEST assay first stimulated PBMC with viral peptide pools and then applied TCR sequencing. After less than 13 days of culture, CD4+ T cells were isolated with the EasySep CD4+ T cell isolation kit. None of the healthy vaccine recipients had a prior SARS-CoV-2 infection, which was confirmed by nucleocapsid antibody tests that came back negative both before and after vaccination.

The sample consisted of CD4+ T cells from PBMCs cultured with HCoV-NL63 spike peptides, taken before COVID-19 vaccination. In the paper's terms, the cell subset or site label means: HCoV-NL63 spike overlapping peptide pool stimulation. The receptors were sampled from a human donor who received a COVID-19 vaccine.

The rearrangement uses TRBV6-5 and TRBJ2-7; 7 positions match TRBD1. Germline V CDR1 and CDR2: MNHEY, SVGAGI. CDR3 length: 15 amino acids. With V trimmed by 4 bases and J by 0 bases, 6 bases remained unmatched. In nucleotides, the CDR3 is TGTGCCAGCAGTTCGCAGACAGGGAGCTCCTACGAGCAGTACGTC. Protein product: CASSSQTGSSYEQYV.

This sequence joins TRBV19 and TRBJ2-2; 9 bases align to TRBD1. The CDR3 consists of 16 residues. Germline assignment: CDR1 LNHDA and CDR2 SQIVND (reference sequence). Germline trimming cut 4 bases from V and 4 bases from J; bases unmatched to any gene: 7. The DNA for the CDR3 is TGTGCCAGTAGTAGGGGACAGGGAAGGGGCACCGGGGAGCTGTTTTTT. It codes for CASSRGQGRGTGELFF. Looking up the rest from reference TRBV19 and TRBJ2-2 gives the full variable domain: DGGITQSPKYLFRKEGQNVTLSCEQNLNHDAMYWYRQDPGQGLRLIYYSQIVNDFQKGDIAEGYSVSREKKESFPLTVTSAQKNPTAFYLCASSRGQGRGTGELFFGEGSRLTVL.

This clone was recorded many times. This chain joins TRBV2 and TRBJ2-2; 9 bases agree with TRBD1. The CDR3 is 14 residues long. Unmatched junction bases numbered 5, after V lost 6 bases and J lost 6 bases. The V gene's germline CDR1 is SNHLY and CDR2 FYNNEI. The CDR3 DNA reads as TGTGCCAGCAGGGACAGGGGATCGGCCGGGGAGCTGTTTTTT. It codes for CASRDRGSAGELFF.

This chain connects TRBV28 to TRBJ1-4; 7 bases are a match to TRBD1. The CDR3 loop spans 14 amino acids. V lost 2 bases, J lost 5 bases, and 2 bases stayed unmatched. Germline V CDR1 and CDR2: MDHEN, SYDVKM. The chain's CDR3 is CASSLQGGNEKLFF. The CDR3 nucleotides read TGTGCCAGCAGTTTACAGGGGGGAAATGAAAAACTGTTTTTT.

The V gene is TRBV5-1, the J gene TRBJ1-4, with a tentative D call TRBD1 (5 bases). The V end lost 4 bases, the J end lost 5 bases, and 18 bases lay between the germline ends. Germline V gene lookup returns CDR1 SGHRS and CDR2 YFSETQ. This CDR3 has 16 amino acids. CDR3 loop: CASSPYTGTGNEKLFF. The CDR3 nucleotides read TGCGCCAGCAGCCCCTATACCGGGACCGGGAATGAAAAACTGTTTTTT.

V gene TRBV6-5 combines with J gene TRBJ2-7; unclear D gene. The ends were cut back, 7 bases at V and 0 bases at J, with 16 bases in the middle. Germline CDR1 reads MNHEY; CDR2 reads SVGAGI. The CDR3 loop spans 15 amino acids. Written as DNA, the CDR3 is TGTGCCAGCACCCAGGCTGGCCGGAGCTCCTACGAGCAGTACGTC. It yields the protein CASTQAGRSSYEQYV.

V is TRBV3-1 (or the pseudogene TRBV3-2) and J is TRBJ1-2; TRBD1 agrees at 7 bases. This CDR3 has 15 amino acids. Per germline, CDR1 LGHDT and CDR2 YNNKEL (reference sequence). J lost 6 bases, V lost 5 bases, and 12 bases had no gene match. CDR3 amino acids: CASSFRGEGAHGYTF. CDR3 in DNA: TGTGCCAGCAGCTTCAGGGGTGAGGGGGCGCATGGCTACACCTTC.

This chain joins TRBV28 and TRBJ1-2; maybe TRBD1 (6 bases). The CDR3 consists of 15 residues. CDR1 and CDR2 from the germline V gene are MDHEN and SYDVKM. Trimming took off 8 bases at V and 4 bases at J, with 20 bases between the two ends. The CDR3 loop reads CASRGGGGLSYGYTF. CDR3 nucleotide sequence: TGTGCCAGCCGGGGTGGGGGGGGCCTAAGCTATGGCTACACCTTC.

In this sample, this clone turned up once. The rearrangement joins TRBV7-9 to TRBJ2-5, with D possibly TRBD1 on 8 matching bases. Germline CDR1 and CDR2: SEHNR and FQNEAQ (reference sequence). V shed 5 bases and J shed 4 bases, with 17 bases lying between them. The CDR3 runs 15 residues. CDR3 in amino acids: CASSIWTGRGETQYF. The CDR3 nucleotides are TGTGCCAGCAGCATCTGGACAGGGAGGGGAGAGACCCAGTACTTC.

J is TRBJ1-6 and V is TRBV30; 8 bases are shared with TRBD1. The germline gives CDR1 GTSNPN, CDR2 SVGIG (reference sequence). Trimming removed 4 bases from V and 8 bases from J; junction bases left unmatched: 16. CDR3 length: 17 amino acids. The CDR3 nucleotides read TGTGCCTGGACCACTACACGGACAGGGAAGGTTCATTCACCCCTCCACTTT. This codes for CAWTTTRTGKVHSPLHF. The whole variable domain, filled in from reference TRBV30 and TRBJ1-6, reads SQTIHQWPATLVQPVGSPLSLECTVEGTSNPNLYWYRQAAGRGLQLLFYSVGIGQISSEVPQNLSASRPQDRQFILSSKKLLLSDSGFYLCAWTTTRTGKVHSPLHFGNGTRLTVT.

The chain couples TRBV6-5 to TRBJ2-7, with TRBD1 identical over 7 bases. The CDR3 extends over 13 amino acids. V lost 6 bases to trimming and J lost 3 bases; unmatched junction nucleotides: 5. Germline values: CDR1 MNHEY, CDR2 SVGAGI. CDR3 region: CASSQGVNYEQYV. CDR3 DNA sequence: TGTGCCAGCAGCCAGGGGGTAAACTACGAGCAGTACGTC.

The V gene is TRBV5-6, the J gene TRBJ1-5; D is perhaps TRBD1 (5 bases). Germline V lookup: CDR1 SGHDT, CDR2 YYEEEE. V was clipped by 0 bases and J by 5 bases, with 18 bases between them. The CDR3 runs to 17 residues. The CDR3 reads CASSLALDGTGDQPQHF. The CDR3 bases are TGTGCCAGCAGCTTGGCCCTGGATGGGACGGGGGATCAGCCCCAGCATTTT.

For the CDR3, the DNA is TGTGCCAGCAGTGACCCGGGGCGGGGAACAGATACGCAGTATTTT. Translation gives CASSDPGRGTDTQYF. The chain recombines TRBV6-1 with TRBJ2-3; D is possibly TRBD2 (6 bases). The CDR3 contains 15 residues. The V gene's germline CDR1 is MNHNS and CDR2 SASEGT. The ends were cut back, 3 bases at V and 3 bases at J, with 13 bases in the middle.